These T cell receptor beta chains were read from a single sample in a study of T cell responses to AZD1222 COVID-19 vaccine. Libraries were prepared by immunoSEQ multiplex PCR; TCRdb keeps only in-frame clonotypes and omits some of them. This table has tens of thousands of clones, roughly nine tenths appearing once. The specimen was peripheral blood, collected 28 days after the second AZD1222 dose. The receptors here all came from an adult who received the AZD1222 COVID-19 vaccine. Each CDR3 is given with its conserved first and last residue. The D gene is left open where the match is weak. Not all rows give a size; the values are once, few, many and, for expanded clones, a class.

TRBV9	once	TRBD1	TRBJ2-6	TGTGCCAGCAGCGTAGTGGCAGGGGGCAGCCTACGCTCTGGGGCCAACGTCCTGACTTTC	CASSVVAGGSLRSGANVLTF
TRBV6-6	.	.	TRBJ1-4	TGTGCCAGCAGTCGACAGGATGCTGCAACTAATGAAAAACTGTTTTTT	CASSRQDAATNEKLFF
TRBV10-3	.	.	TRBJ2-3	TGTGCCATCAGGGTACCAAGAGCCCCCGAGGGAGCGCAGTATTTT	CAIRVPRAPEGAQYF
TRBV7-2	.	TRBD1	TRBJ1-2	TGTGCCAGCAGCCCCGCAGACAGGGTAGATGGCTACACCTTC	CASSPADRVDGYTF
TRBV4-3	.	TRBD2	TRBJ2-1	TGCGCCAGCAGCCAAGTAGCGGGATTAATCAATGAGCAGTTCTTC	CASSQVAGLINEQFF
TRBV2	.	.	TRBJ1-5	TGTGCCAGCAGTGAAAGGACAGCCAGAAATCAGCCCCAGCATTTT	CASSERTARNQPQHF
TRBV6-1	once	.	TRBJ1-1	TGTGCCAGCAGTGATATTGGACAGATGAACACTGAAGCTTTCTTT	CASSDIGQMNTEAFF
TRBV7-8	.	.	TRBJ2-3	TGTGCCAGCAGCTTAGGCGCAGATACGCAGTATTTT	CASSLGADTQYF
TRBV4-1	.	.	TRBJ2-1	TGCGCCAGCCGACTAGTCACCCCCAATGGCGAGCAGTTCTTC	CASRLVTPNGEQFF
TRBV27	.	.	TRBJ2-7	TGTGCCAGCAGTTTATCCGGAGCCTACGAGCAGTACTTC	CASSLSGAYEQYF
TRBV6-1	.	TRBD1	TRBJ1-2	TGTGCCAGCAGTGAACCCGGACAGGGGAGAGGCTACACCTTC	CASSEPGQGRGYTF
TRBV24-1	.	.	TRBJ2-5	TGTGCCACCAGTGTTGGCGGTCGTGAGACCCAGTACTTC	CATSVGGRETQYF
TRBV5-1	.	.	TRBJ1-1	TGCGCCAGCAGCTTGGAGGCAGGGAGGAACACTGAAGCTTTCTTT	CASSLEAGRNTEAFF
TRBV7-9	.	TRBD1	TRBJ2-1	TGTGCCAGCAGCCCCACCGGGACAGGGAATGAGCAGTTCTTC	CASSPTGTGNEQFF
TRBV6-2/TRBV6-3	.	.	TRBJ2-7	TGTGCCAGCAGCCCCAACTACGAGCAGTACTTC	CASSPNYEQYF
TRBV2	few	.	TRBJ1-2	TGTGCCAGCAGGCCTATCGGTCCCGGGGGCTACACCTTC	CASRPIGPGGYTF
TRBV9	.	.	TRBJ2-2	TGTGCCAGCAGCGTAGGGACTTTCGGGGAGCTGTTTTTT	CASSVGTFGELFF
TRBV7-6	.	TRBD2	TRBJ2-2	TGTGCCAGCAGCTTAGTGACTAGCGTGACCGGGGAGCTGTTTTTT	CASSLVTSVTGELFF
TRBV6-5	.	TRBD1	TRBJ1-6	TGTGCCAGCAGTTTCCGTACAGGGGACAGGGCCCTCCACTTT	CASSFRTGDRALHF
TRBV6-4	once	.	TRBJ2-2	TGTGCCAGCATGGACGAAAATGGCGGGGAGCTGTTTTTT	CASMDENGGELFF
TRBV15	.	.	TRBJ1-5	TGTGCCACCAGCACAGTCCCAGGGGCCGCGGAACAGCCCCAGCATTTT	CATSTVPGAAEQPQHF
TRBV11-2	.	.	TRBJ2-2	TGTGCCAGCAGCTTAGATCTTATTGTGGGGGCCGGGGAGCTGTTTTTT	CASSLDLIVGAGELFF
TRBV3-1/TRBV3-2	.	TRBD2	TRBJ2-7	TGTGCCAGCAGCCAAGGGACTAGCGGGTCCTACGAGCAGTACTTC	CASSQGTSGSYEQYF
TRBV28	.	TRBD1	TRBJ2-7	TGTGCCAGCAGTTTATACAGGGGAATGGACGAGCAGTACTTC	CASSLYRGMDEQYF
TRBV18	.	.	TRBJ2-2	TGTGCCAGCTCACCTCTTCGGACTCAGAACACCGGGGAGCTGTTTTTT	CASSPLRTQNTGELFF
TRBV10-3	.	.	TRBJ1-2	TGTGCCATCAGTGAAGGGACGCCTGAGCAGGATCCTCATGGCTACACCTTC	CAISEGTPEQDPHGYTF
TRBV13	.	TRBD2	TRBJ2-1	TGTGCCAGCAGCCCTCGTGGGACTAGCGGGAGAAGGAATGAGCAGTTCTTC	CASSPRGTSGRRNEQFF
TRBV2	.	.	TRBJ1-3	TGTGCCAGCAGTGAATGGTCAGGTCTGAGCTCTGGAAACACCATATATTTT	CASSEWSGLSSGNTIYF
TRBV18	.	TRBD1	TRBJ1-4	TGTGCCAGCTCACCGACCGGGACAGGGGACGGTGAAAAACTGTTTTTT	CASSPTGTGDGEKLFF
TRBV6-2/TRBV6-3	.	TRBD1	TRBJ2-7	TGTGCCAGCAGCCGCCTCGTGGGGACAGGGACGGGTGAGCAGTACTTC	CASSRLVGTGTGEQYF
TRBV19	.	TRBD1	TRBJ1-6	TGTGCCAGTAGTAACCCGGGACAGGGGGCGGATTCACCCCTCCACTTT	CASSNPGQGADSPLHF
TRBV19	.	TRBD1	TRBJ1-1	TGTGCCAGTACGAAGGGGGCCCGGAGCACTGAAGCTTTCTTT	CASTKGARSTEAFF
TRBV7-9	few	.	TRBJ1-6	TGTGCCAGCAGCTTAGGCCGGAATAATTCACCCCTCCACTTT	CASSLGRNNSPLHF
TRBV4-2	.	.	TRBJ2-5	TGTGCCAGCAGCCAAGAGCCCGGGGGCAGGGAGACCCAGTACTTC	CASSQEPGGRETQYF
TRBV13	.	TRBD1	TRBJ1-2	TGTGCCAGCAGCCCGGGTTCGCAGGGGGCCTACTATGGCTACACCTTC	CASSPGSQGAYYGYTF
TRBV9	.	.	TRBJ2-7	TGTGCCAGCAGCGTAGCTACTGGTGCCTACGAGCAGTACTTC	CASSVATGAYEQYF
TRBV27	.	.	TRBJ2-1	TGTGCCAGCAGTTCCACCCCTGATTACAATGAGCAGTTCTTC	CASSSTPDYNEQFF
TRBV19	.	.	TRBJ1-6	TGTGCCAGTACCCGGATGGCGGGGGGATACAATTCACCCCTCCACTTT	CASTRMAGGYNSPLHF
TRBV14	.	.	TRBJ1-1	TGTGCCAGCAGCCAAGCTACTCAGCGGCAAGCTTTCTTT	CASSQATQRQAFF
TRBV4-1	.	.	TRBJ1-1	TGCGCCAGCAGCCAAGTAGGTGGCAGCCGAAGATCGAACACTGAAGCTTTCTTT	CASSQVGGSRRSNTEAFF